These 16 T cell receptor beta chains share one sample of origin, sequenced in a study of T cell repertoires in cytomegalovirus infection. In TCRdb, the reads were re-called with MiXCR into one record per CDR3 protein. Of approximately 500,000 distinct CDR3 sequences in the sample, more than 30% were seen once. Their target antigens are unknown. The specimen was cultured PBMCs, collected from culture after CMV antigen stimulation. The receptors come from a human donor in good health (CMV status not recorded). Some clones in this sample may be carry-over from other donors' samples.

The chain uses TRBV5-6 and TRBJ2-2, with TRBD2 matching over 7 bases. V lost 4 bases to trimming and J lost 7 bases; unmatched junction nucleotides: 10. This CDR3 contains 15 residues. CDR1 and CDR2 from the germline V gene are SGHDT and YYEEEE. CDR3 DNA: TGTGCCAGCAGCCTCAAAGGACTAGTCGTCGGGGAGCTGTTTTTT. Translating it yields CASSLKGLVVGELFF.

This chain uses TRBV7-3 with TRBJ2-7, with D possibly called TRBD1 or TRBD2 (6 bases each). Germline V gene data show CDR1 as SGHTA and CDR2 as FQGTGA. This CDR3 is built from 15 residues. Deletions cut 5 bases from V and 1 base from J, with 15 bases between. The CDR3 region is CASSQGIAASYEQYF. CDR3 nucleotide sequence: TGTGCCAGCAGCCAGGGGATAGCGGCATCCTACGAGCAGTACTTC.

In its sample, this clonotype was seen a few times. This chain links TRBV19 with TRBJ1-5; D is unresolved. The length of the CDR3 is 15 residues. The V gene's germline CDR1 is LNHDA and CDR2 SQIVND (reference sequence). Between the trimmed V and J ends, which lost 2 bases and 4 bases, there was a span of 12 bases. This CDR3 reads CASSIIHTPNQPQHF. The CDR3 DNA reads as TGTGCCAGTAGTATAATTCACACCCCTAATCAGCCCCAGCATTTT.

This clonotype was found many times. J is TRBJ1-1 and V is TRBV7-8, with 7 bases fitting TRBD1. The germline CDR1 and CDR2 sequences are SGHVS and FQNEAQ. With V trimmed by 3 bases and J by 7 bases, 5 bases remained unmatched. CDR3 length: 13 residues. CDR3 sequence reads: CASSFPTGDEAFF. For the CDR3, the DNA is TGTGCCAGCAGCTTTCCTACAGGGGATGAAGCTTTCTTT. Full variable domain (missing parts from reference TRBV7-8 and TRBJ1-1): GAGVSQSPRYKVAKRGQDVALRCDPISGHVSLFWYQQALGQGPEFLTYFQNEAQLDKSGLPSDRFFAERPEGSVSTLKIQRTQQEDSAVYLCASSFPTGDEAFFGQGTRLTVV.

This clonotype was found a few times. This sequence joins TRBV6-6 and TRBJ2-1; the D is unclear. CDR1 is MNHNY and CDR2 is SVGAGI in the germline V gene (reference sequence). CDR3 length: 17 residues. Trimming removed 8 bases from V and 6 bases from J, with 26 bases in between. The CDR3 nucleotides are TGTGCCAGCGACGTCTTTCGTTCGCGGTCGCATCCCAATGAGCAGTTCTTC. This gives the protein CASDVFRSRSHPNEQFF.

The chain joins TRBV2 to TRBJ1-1, with D perhaps TRBD1 (5 bases). Germline CDR1 is SNHLY and CDR2 is FYNNEI. Trimming left V 4 bases short and J 5 bases short, with 17 bases between. CDR3 length: 15 residues. CDR3 bases: TGTGCCAGCAGTGGGTCCGCAGGGATGGGAACTGAAGCTTTCTTT. Encoded protein: CASSGSAGMGTEAFF.

This clonotype has just a few counts. This rearrangement joins TRBV28 to TRBJ2-5; D is undetermined. The CDR3 runs 14 residues. Trimming left V 7 bases short and J 0 bases short, with 12 bases between. Germline V lookup: CDR1 MDHEN, CDR2 SYDVKM. CDR3 sequence reads: CASKESNNQETQYF. Written as DNA, the CDR3 is TGTGCCAGCAAGGAGAGCAATAACCAAGAGACCCAGTACTTC. Supplemented by reference TRBV28 and TRBJ2-5, the full variable domain reads DVKVTQSSRYLVKRTGEKVFLECVQDMDHENMFWYRQDPGLGLRLIYFSYDVKMKEKGDIPEGYSVSREKKERFSLILESASTNQTSMYLCASKESNNQETQYFGPGTRLLVL.

In this sample, this clonotype turned up a few times. The V call is TRBV20-1, the J call TRBJ2-2; TRBD1 is a possible D gene (5 bases). Germline V gene sequence: CDR1 DFQATT, CDR2 SNEGSKA (reference sequence). V was shortened by 6 bases and J by 1 base, with 21 bases between the two germline ends. The CDR3 loop spans 17 amino acids. CDR3 DNA: TGCAGTGCCCCCCTTTATCGGGCAGGGAAGAACACCGGGGAGCTGTTTTTT. Translating gives CSAPLYRAGKNTGELFF.

The chain couples TRBV12-3 or TRBV12-4 to TRBJ2-2, with D maybe TRBD2 (6 bases). The CDR3 loop spans 13 amino acids. The ends were cut back, 6 bases at V and 5 bases at J, with 10 bases in the middle. The CDR3 loop reads CASRPGLTGELFF. CDR3 bases: TGTGCCAGCAGGCCCGGACTAACCGGGGAGCTGTTTTTT.

The chain couples TRBV4-3 to TRBJ1-1, with D possibly being TRBD1 (5 bases). The germline CDR1 and CDR2 sequences are LGHNA and YSLEER. Trimming shortened V by 2 bases and J by 4 bases, and 14 bases separated the two germline ends. The CDR3 runs to 15 residues. The CDR3 bases are TGCGCCAGCAGCCAAATTCAGGGAGTGGGCACTGAAGCTTTCTTT. Protein sequence: CASSQIQGVGTEAFF.

This clonotype was found many times. V usage is TRBV7-2 and J usage is TRBJ2-1, with D perhaps matching TRBD2 (6 bases). Germline-derived CDR1 and CDR2 are SGHTA and FQGNSA. Trimming pared 5 bases from V and 3 bases from J, leaving 17 bases between. This CDR3 has 16 amino acids. CDR3 protein: CASSPLVAGNYNEQFF. DNA of the CDR3: TGTGCCAGCAGCCCGTTGGTGGCGGGAAACTACAATGAGCAGTTCTTC. Complete variable domain (other parts from reference TRBV7-2 and TRBJ2-1): GAGVSQSPSNKVTEKGKDVELRCDPISGHTALYWYRQSLGQGLEFLIYFQGNSAPDKSGLPSDRFSAERTGGSVSTLTIQRTQQEDSAVYLCASSPLVAGNYNEQFFGPGTRLTVL.

The V call is TRBV7-6, the J call TRBJ1-2; 12 positions match TRBD1. The CDR3 runs to 15 residues. The V segment lost 3 bases and the J segment 7 bases; nucleotides outside the gene matches: 6. Germline loops: CDR1 SGHVS, CDR2 FNYEAQ. The CDR3 loop reads CASSFAGTGGGGYTF. The CDR3 DNA is TGTGCCAGCAGCTTCGCTGGGACAGGGGGCGGTGGCTACACCTTC.

There are many counts of this clonotype. The V gene is TRBV7-2, the J gene TRBJ1-6; the D gene is possibly TRBD1 (5 bases). The V end lost 1 base, the J end lost 4 bases, and 11 bases lay between the germline ends. CDR1 and CDR2 from the germline V gene are SGHTA and FQGNSA. The CDR3 sequence is 16 residues long. DNA for the CDR3: TGTGCCAGCAGCTTAGAGCGGGGGGGGTATAATTCACCCCTCCACTTT. It specifies CASSLERGGYNSPLHF.

The chain has TRBV5-1 and TRBJ1-4; perhaps TRBD1 as D (5 bases). CDR1 and CDR2 from the germline V gene are SGHRS and YFSETQ. V dropped 6 bases and J dropped 7 bases, with 16 bases sitting between them. The CDR3 sequence is 14 residues long. In DNA, the CDR3 is TGCGCCAGCAAACCGGGACCTCGGGTTGAAAAACTGTTTTTT. Encoded protein: CASKPGPRVEKLFF.

This clonotype turned up a few times. V usage is TRBV20-1 and J usage is TRBJ2-7, with 8 bases aligning to TRBD1. Germline V CDR1 and CDR2: DFQATT, SNEGSKA (reference sequence). The trim removed 1 base at V and 4 bases at J, leaving 9 bases unmatched. The CDR3 spans 15 residues. CDR3 DNA sequence: TGCAGTGCTAGAGGGTTTGACAGGGGATTGTACGAGCAGTACTTC. This translates into CSARGFDRGLYEQYF.

In this sample, this clonotype turned up a few times. This chain connects TRBV28 to TRBJ2-6; 7 bases are a match to TRBD1. Germline V gene lookup returns CDR1 MDHEN and CDR2 SYDVKM. V gave up 4 bases and J gave up 0 bases; unmatched junction bases: 12. This CDR3 has 19 amino acids. This CDR3 reads CASSSNRDRLSSGANVLTF. The CDR3 nucleotides are TGTGCCAGCAGTTCCAACCGGGACAGACTCTCCTCTGGGGCCAACGTCCTGACTTTC.